A single sample gave rise to the 28 T cell receptor beta chains below, sequenced in a study of T cell responses to AZD1222 COVID-19 vaccine. The data were produced by immunoSEQ multiplex PCR, yet TCRdb's version contains in-frame clones alone and is incomplete. This table holds around 110,000 clones, 70% to 90% found once. The input for sequencing was peripheral blood, taken on day 0 of AZD1222 vaccination. Receptors originate from an adult in good health.

The chain has TRBV19 and TRBJ2-2; 9 bases are a match to TRBD2. Germline values: CDR1 LNHDA, CDR2 SQIVND (reference sequence). The CDR3 runs to 16 residues. The trim removed 5 bases at V and 7 bases at J, leaving 11 bases unmatched. In DNA, the CDR3 is TGTGCCAGTAGTTCAAAATCATCTAGCGGGATCGGGGAGCTGTTTTTT. Protein: CASSSKSSSGIGELFF.

This clone has a handful of counts. The chain couples TRBV30 to TRBJ1-2; D is uncertain. Trimming cost V 0 bases and J 4 bases, with 15 bases left between them. The CDR3 covers 15 residues. Germline loops: CDR1 GTSNPN, CDR2 SVGIG (reference sequence). This chain's CDR3 is CAWSVPGASLYGYTF. In DNA form, the CDR3 reads TGTGCCTGGAGTGTACCAGGAGCCAGCCTCTATGGCTACACCTTC.

This clone was counted once. The chain combines TRBV28 with TRBJ1-5; D not certain. From germline, CDR1 is MDHEN and CDR2 SYDVKM. The CDR3 runs to 16 residues. V was clipped by 2 bases and J by 0 bases, with 11 bases between them. The CDR3 region is CASSLHQIYSNQPQHF. As DNA, the CDR3 is TGTGCCAGCAGTTTACATCAGATCTATAGCAATCAGCCCCAGCATTTT.

This chain uses TRBV18 with TRBJ1-5; TRBD1 agrees at 7 bases. CDR3 length equals 14 residues. V was pared by 1 base and J by 7 bases, with 4 bases of the junction left unmatched. The germline V gene encodes CDR1 KGHSH and CDR2 LQKENI. CDR3 DNA: TGTGCCAGCTCACCACGGACAGGCGGACAGCCCCAGCATTTT. It yields the protein CASSPRTGGQPQHF.

This rearrangement joins TRBV15 to TRBJ1-2; D remains unclear. The CDR3 extends over 14 amino acids. Germline loops: CDR1 LNHNV, CDR2 YYDKDF (reference sequence). Between the trimmed V and J ends, which lost 1 base and 8 bases, there was a span of 14 bases. DNA of the CDR3: TGTGCCACCAGCAGAGTCCCAAGTTCGGCAGGCTACACCTTC. It codes for CATSRVPSSAGYTF.

The J gene is TRBJ2-7, the V gene TRBV4-2; 7 bases are a match to TRBD2. Trimming removed 8 bases from V and 4 bases from J; junction bases left unmatched: 17. The V gene's germline CDR1 is LGHNA and CDR2 YNFKEQ. The CDR3 sequence is 16 residues long. This chain's CDR3 is CASCRREDCLGYEQYF. The CDR3, as DNA: TGTGCCAGCTGCCGTCGGGAGGACTGCTTAGGGTACGAGCAGTACTTC.

The chain is built from TRBV30 and TRBJ1-1; no firm D call. V was clipped by 3 bases and J by 4 bases, with 12 bases between them. This CDR3 region has 13 residues. Germline V CDR1 and CDR2: GTSNPN, SVGIG (reference sequence). CDR3 coding DNA: TGTGCCTGGAGCCGACGGGAGGGCACTGAAGCTTTCTTT. It specifies CAWSRREGTEAFF.

V is TRBV7-8 and J is TRBJ2-1; D not resolved. The CDR3 extends over 17 amino acids. Germline V gene data show CDR1 as SGHVS and CDR2 as FQNEAQ. The ends were cut back, 1 base at V and 0 bases at J, with 13 bases in the middle. The CDR3 sequence: CASSLVRVPFSYNEQFF. The DNA for the CDR3 is TGTGCCAGCAGCTTAGTTAGGGTCCCATTCTCCTACAATGAGCAGTTCTTC.

The rearrangement links TRBV5-4 to TRBJ1-2, with 9 bases matching TRBD1. CDR1 is SGHNT and CDR2 is YYREEE in the germline V gene (reference sequence). The CDR3 has 15 residues. V lost 3 bases and J lost 4; bases outside the gene matches: 7. As DNA, the CDR3 is TGTGCCAGCAGCTCCCAGGGGGGACAGGGCTATGGCTACACCTTC. Translating it yields CASSSQGGQGYGYTF.

V usage is TRBV19 and J usage is TRBJ1-3, with 7 bases identical to TRBD1. Germline V gene data show CDR1 as LNHDA and CDR2 as SQIVND (reference sequence). Trimming at V came to 7 bases and at J to 2 bases, leaving 5 bases not matched to a gene. CDR3 length: 14 residues. The CDR3 loop reads CASTPGQTGNTIYF. The CDR3 DNA reads as TGTGCCAGTACCCCGGGACAGACTGGAAACACCATATATTTT.

This chain joins TRBV5-6 and TRBJ2-5, with TRBD2 matching 11 bases. Germline loops: CDR1 SGHDT, CDR2 YYEEEE. CDR3 length: 15 amino acids. J lost 5 bases, V lost 1 base, and 4 bases had no gene match. The chain's CDR3 is CASSLTSGRFETQYF. The CDR3 DNA sequence: TGTGCCAGCAGCTTGACTAGCGGGAGATTCGAGACCCAGTACTTC.

This clone came up a few times. The chain has TRBV5-4 and TRBJ1-1; D is uncertain. Trimming stripped 5 bases from V and 0 bases from J, with 14 bases between. This CDR3 contains 15 residues. The V gene's germline CDR1 is SGHNT and CDR2 YYREEE (reference sequence). CDR3 residues: CASSPWLDLNTEAFF. The CDR3 DNA is TGTGCCAGCAGTCCCTGGTTGGATCTGAACACTGAAGCTTTCTTT.

This chain joins TRBV27 and TRBJ1-2; 10 bases agree with TRBD1. Germline V gene data show CDR1 as MNHEY and CDR2 as SMNVEV (reference sequence). This CDR3 contains 15 residues. Trimming removed 8 bases from V and 0 bases from J; junction bases left unmatched: 6. The CDR3 loop is CASRDRGPSNYGYTF. CDR3 nucleotides: TGTGCCAGCCGGGACAGGGGCCCTTCTAACTATGGCTACACCTTC.

The chain recombines TRBV9 with TRBJ1-2; D gene ambiguous. The CDR3 loop spans 14 amino acids. CDR1 is SGDLS and CDR2 is YYNGEE in the germline V gene. Trimming removed 3 bases from V and 4 bases from J, with 13 bases in between. As DNA, the CDR3 is TGTGCCAGCAGCGCCGACGGGCATGTCTATGGCTACACCTTC. This encodes CASSADGHVYGYTF. The variable domain in full, with the rest retrieved from reference TRBV9 and TRBJ1-2, is DSGVTQTPKHLITATGQRVTLRCSPRSGDLSVYWYQQSLDQGLQFLIQYYNGEERAKGNILERFSAQQFPDLHSELNLSSLELGDSALYFCASSADGHVYGYTFGSGTRLTVV.

The chain's CDR3 is CASRGGSYNSPLHF. CDR3 coding DNA: TGTGCCAGTAGGGGGGGCTCCTATAATTCACCCCTCCACTTT. The chain carries TRBV19 and TRBJ1-6; tentative D call: TRBD1 (5 bases). V lost 6 bases and J lost 0, with 6 bases in between. CDR3 size: 14 residues. Germline loops: CDR1 LNHDA, CDR2 SQIVND (reference sequence).

V is TRBV18 and J is TRBJ1-1; 11 bases agree with TRBD1. Germline V lookup: CDR1 KGHSH, CDR2 LQKENI. This CDR3 is built from 16 residues. The J segment lost 1 base and the V segment lost 2 bases, leaving 3 bases of the junction unmatched. CDR3 in DNA: TGTGCCAGCTCACCAGGACAGGGGGCTCCGAACACTGAAGCTTTCTTT. It encodes CASSPGQGAPNTEAFF.

The chain recombines TRBV7-9 with TRBJ2-2; D uncertain. CDR1 and CDR2 (germline): SEHNR, FQNEAQ (reference sequence). The length of the CDR3 is 13 residues. V lost 10 bases to trimming and J lost 3 bases, with 12 bases between them. The CDR3, as DNA: TGTGCCACCGTAGGTACGGACACCGGGGAGCTGTTTTTT. Its translation is CATVGTDTGELFF.

The chain joins TRBV19 to TRBJ2-6; 8 bases fit TRBD1. The CDR3 loop spans 18 amino acids. Germline CDR1 and CDR2: LNHDA and SQIVND (reference sequence). The V gene end was trimmed by 4 bases and the J gene end by 2 bases; junction bases not matched to a gene: 10. The DNA for the CDR3 is TGTGCCAGTAGTACCAGGACAGGGTCAGGGACTGGGGCCAACGTCCTGACTTTC. Translated, it gives CASSTRTGSGTGANVLTF.

V usage is TRBV27 and J usage is TRBJ1-4, with D possibly TRBD1 on 6 matching bases. V lost 4 bases and J lost 0, with 9 bases in between. Looked up from germline, CDR1 is MNHEY and CDR2 is SMNVEV (reference sequence). The CDR3 consists of 15 residues. Written as DNA, the CDR3 is TGTGCCAGCAGTTGGGGACACTCAACTAATGAAAAACTGTTTTTT. This translates into CASSWGHSTNEKLFF.

This chain uses TRBV28 with TRBJ1-2, with D possibly matching TRBD1 (5 bases). CDR1 is MDHEN, CDR2 SYDVKM, per germline. V lost 6 bases and J 0 bases, leaving 14 bases between the germline ends. This CDR3 is built from 15 residues. CDR3 sequence (DNA): TGTGCCAGCAGAGTCGGGACGGTAGCTAACTATGGCTACACCTTC. It encodes CASRVGTVANYGYTF.

The rearrangement uses TRBV30 and TRBJ1-5; 8 positions agree with TRBD1. Germline-derived CDR1 and CDR2 are GTSNPN and SVGIG (reference sequence). V shed 5 bases and J 5 bases; nucleotides not matched to a gene: 8. This CDR3 contains 14 residues. CDR3 in amino acids: CAWSRQGRYQPQHF. DNA of the CDR3: TGTGCCTGGTCTCGACAGGGGAGGTATCAGCCCCAGCATTTT. Full variable domain (missing parts from reference TRBV30 and TRBJ1-5): SQTIHQWPATLVQPVGSPLSLECTVEGTSNPNLYWYRQAAGRGLQLLFYSVGIGQISSEVPQNLSASRPQDRQFILSSKKLLLSDSGFYLCAWSRQGRYQPQHFGDGTRLSIL.

This sequence joins TRBV5-1 and TRBJ2-1, with 11 positions matching TRBD2. The CDR3 covers 18 residues. The J segment lost 4 bases and the V segment lost 0 bases, leaving 9 bases of the junction unmatched. Germline V lookup: CDR1 SGHRS, CDR2 YFSETQ. The CDR3 sequence: CASSLGTTSGSGYNEQFF. Written as DNA, the CDR3 is TGCGCCAGCAGCTTGGGGACAACTAGCGGGAGCGGTTACAATGAGCAGTTCTTC.

The rearrangement links TRBV4-1 to TRBJ1-6, with D possibly matching TRBD1 (6 bases). The CDR3 runs 16 residues. V lost 1 base, J lost 10 bases, and 17 bases lay in between. Germline loops: CDR1 MGHRA, CDR2 YSYEKL. The DNA for the CDR3 is TGCGCCAGCAGCCAAGTTGGGCAGGGGATAGGGTCACCCCTCCACTTT. It yields the protein CASSQVGQGIGSPLHF.

V and J are TRBV19 and TRBJ2-5; 10 bases are shared with TRBD2. Germline V CDR1 and CDR2: LNHDA, SQIVND (reference sequence). CDR3 size: 16 residues. V was clipped by 5 bases and J by 0 bases; unmatched bases: 6. The CDR3 protein is CASSATSGLYQETQYF. The CDR3 DNA reads as TGTGCCAGTAGTGCGACTAGCGGGTTGTACCAAGAGACCCAGTACTTC.

The genes are TRBV18 and TRBJ2-5, with D unresolved. With 3 bases removed from V and 2 bases from J, the gap between germline ends came to 13 bases. The germline V gene has CDR1 KGHSH and CDR2 LQKENI. This CDR3 has 15 residues. In DNA, the CDR3 is TGTGCCAGCTCACCCGTCTTTGGGGATCAAGAGACCCAGTACTTC. It encodes CASSPVFGDQETQYF.

The rearrangement joins TRBV4-3 to TRBJ1-1, with 12 bases matching TRBD1. The CDR3 totals 16 residues. V was clipped by 3 bases and J by 10 bases; unmatched bases: 12. Germline V lookup: CDR1 LGHNA, CDR2 YSLEER. DNA of the CDR3: TGCGCCAGCAGCCAGTCACCGGGACAGGGGGCAGATGGAGCTTTCTTT. Its translation is CASSQSPGQGADGAFF.

The chain has TRBV6-2 or TRBV6-3 and TRBJ1-5; D remains unclear. V was shortened by 0 bases and J by 4 bases, with 19 bases between the two germline ends. Germline CDR1 is MNHEY and CDR2 is SVGEGT. The CDR3 sequence is 18 residues long. CDR3 in amino acids: CASSYSIIRVVRNQPQHF. The CDR3 bases are TGTGCCAGCAGTTACTCGATTATTAGGGTCGTTCGAAATCAGCCCCAGCATTTT.

Comment on this clone: The germline gene is not matched at one end of the junction; a read error may be the cause. The J gene is TRBJ2-3, the V gene TRBV24-1, with D perhaps given as TRBD1 or TRBD2 (5 bases each). Germline V gene sequence: CDR1 KGHDR, CDR2 SFDVKD. The CDR3 has 15 amino acids. CDR3 sequence reads: CATSDPGRITNTQYF. In DNA, the CDR3 is TGTGCCACCAGTGATCCGGGACGGATCACAAATACGCAGTATTTT.